The source of this TCR beta chain is a study of blood T cell repertoires in COVID-19. Recruitment covered over 20 US areas and drew participants whose ages spanned roughly 18 to 100 years. This CDR3 has 11 residues. Germline V gives CDR1 MDHEN, CDR2 SYDVKM. V dropped 4 bases and J dropped 8 bases, with 8 bases sitting between them. In the source study's methods: Reference gene primers were amplified, and this amplification served to estimate nucleated cell counts. This table comes from immunoSEQ multiplex PCR, and its TCRdb copy is limited to in-frame clones, with some not included. V and J calls and clone size are as listed in that table; D and trimming were resolved from the DNA. The sample includes 150,000 to 200,000 clones, approximately 85% of them seen just once.

The sequence derives from a middle-aged man who had recovered from COVID-19. Sequencing input: PBMCs or T cells enriched from blood (not recorded which). The chain carries TRBV28 and TRBJ1-2; D is unclear. The CDR3 region is CASSSTRGYTF. Here the CDR3 DNA reads TGTGCCAGCAGTTCTACCAGGGGCTACACCTTC.